This T cell receptor beta chain was identified during a study of regulatory T cells in long-lasting Graves disease. Overall study: By definition, persistent Graves' disease involved antithyroid drugs for over 5 years alongside positive TSH receptor antibodies.

Time point here: persistent/refractory GD, antithyroid drugs over 5 years with positive TRAb. The TCR library used RNA extracted from PBMCs. Through Arm-PCR of CDR3 regions and iRepertoire HTBI primers, TCR beta libraries were built. TCRdb ran MiXCR on the multiplex PCR reads and lists one entry per CDR3 protein. The sample has hundreds of thousands of distinct CDR3 sequences, around 30% seen once. This clonotype has a count of ten or more. The V and J ends lost 5 bases and 0 bases respectively, with 8 bases between them. CDR1 MNHNS and CDR2 SASEGT come from the germline V gene. The CDR3 sequence is 14 residues long.

The sample here was peripheral blood mononuclear cells (PBMCs), taken when the disease was refractory, from a patient treated with antithyroid drugs. The clonotype comes from a female donor with Graves disease. The V call is TRBV6-1, the J call TRBJ1-5; D uncertain. CDR3 region: CASSQQYSNQPQHF. The CDR3 nucleotides are TGTGCCAGCAGTCAACAGTATAGCAATCAGCCCCAGCATTTT.